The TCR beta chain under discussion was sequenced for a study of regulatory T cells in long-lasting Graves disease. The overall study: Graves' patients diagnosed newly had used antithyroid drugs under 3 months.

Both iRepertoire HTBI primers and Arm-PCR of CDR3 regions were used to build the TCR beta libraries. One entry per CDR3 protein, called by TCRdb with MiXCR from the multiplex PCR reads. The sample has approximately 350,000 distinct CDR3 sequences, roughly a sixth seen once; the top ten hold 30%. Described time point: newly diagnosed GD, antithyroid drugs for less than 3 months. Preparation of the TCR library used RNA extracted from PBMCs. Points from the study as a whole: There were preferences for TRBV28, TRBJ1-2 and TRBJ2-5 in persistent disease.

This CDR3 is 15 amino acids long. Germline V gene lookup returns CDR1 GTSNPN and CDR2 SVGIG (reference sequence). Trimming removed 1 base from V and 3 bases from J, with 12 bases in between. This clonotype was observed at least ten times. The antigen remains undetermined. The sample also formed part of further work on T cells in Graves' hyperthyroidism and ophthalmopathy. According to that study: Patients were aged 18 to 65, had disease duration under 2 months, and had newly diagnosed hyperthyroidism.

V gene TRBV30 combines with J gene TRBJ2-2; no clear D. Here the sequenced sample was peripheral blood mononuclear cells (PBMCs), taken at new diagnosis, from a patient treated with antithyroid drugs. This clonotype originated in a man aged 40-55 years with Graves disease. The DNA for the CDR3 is TGTGCCTGGAGTGAGGGATTTAGGGACACCGGGGAGCTGTTTTTT. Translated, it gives CAWSEGFRDTGELFF. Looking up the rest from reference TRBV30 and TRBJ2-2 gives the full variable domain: SQTIHQWPATLVQPVGSPLSLECTVEGTSNPNLYWYRQAAGRGLQLLFYSVGIGQISSEVPQNLSASRPQDRQFILSSKKLLLSDSGFYLCAWSEGFRDTGELFFGEGSRLTVL.